This is a list of T cell receptor beta chains from one sample in a study of blood T cell repertoires in COVID-19. Profiled with immunoSEQ multiplex PCR; TCRdb holds only in-frame clones, not every one. The sample includes approximately 100,000 clones, over 75% of them seen just once. Material for sequencing was peripheral blood. The origin of the receptors is a human donor in a cohort sampled during active or convalescent COVID-19. CDR3s include the opening cysteine and the closing phenylalanine or tryptophan. Each record gives: D gene, V gene, clone size, J gene, CDR3 protein, CDR3 DNA. D genes are given only for firm matches. Clone size appears in some rows only: once, few, many, or a class for an expanded clone.

d_call: TRBD2; v_call: TRBV7-8; clone_size: .; j_call: TRBJ2-3; cdr3_aa: CASSRSGGVDTQYF; cdr3_nt: TGTGCCAGCAGCCGAAGCGGGGGGGTGGATACGCAGTATTTT
d_call: TRBD2; v_call: TRBV2; clone_size: once; j_call: TRBJ2-5; cdr3_aa: CASSSNPGRVETQYF; cdr3_nt: TGTGCCAGCAGTTCCAACCCGGGGAGGGTGGAGACCCAGTACTTC
d_call: .; v_call: TRBV5-6; clone_size: .; j_call: TRBJ1-5; cdr3_aa: CASSFGDRQPQHF; cdr3_nt: TGTGCCAGCAGCTTCGGGGATCGTCAGCCCCAGCATTTT
d_call: TRBD2; v_call: TRBV4-2; clone_size: .; j_call: TRBJ2-1; cdr3_aa: CASSQDRVGRDEQFF; cdr3_nt: TGTGCCAGCAGCCAAGATCGGGTAGGGAGGGATGAGCAGTTCTTC
d_call: .; v_call: TRBV10-2; clone_size: .; j_call: TRBJ1-1; cdr3_aa: CASRDRGVGTEAFF; cdr3_nt: TGCGCCAGCAGGGACCGGGGGGTTGGCACTGAAGCTTTCTTT
d_call: .; v_call: TRBV7-9; clone_size: .; j_call: TRBJ1-1; cdr3_aa: CASSQQGLNTEAFF; cdr3_nt: TGTGCCAGCAGCCAACAGGGATTGAACACTGAAGCTTTCTTT
d_call: .; v_call: TRBV6-8; clone_size: .; j_call: TRBJ1-5; cdr3_aa: CASNGLDPTDNNQPQHF; cdr3_nt: TGTGCCAGCAACGGGTTGGATCCGACAGACAACAATCAGCCCCAGCATTTT
d_call: TRBD2; v_call: TRBV4-1; clone_size: .; j_call: TRBJ2-3; cdr3_aa: CASSQDGSSGGIDTQYF; cdr3_nt: TGCGCCAGCAGCCAAGATGGGTCTAGCGGGGGGATAGATACGCAGTATTTT
d_call: .; v_call: TRBV5-4; clone_size: .; j_call: TRBJ2-5; cdr3_aa: CASSLWGRAYQETQYF; cdr3_nt: TGTGCCAGCAGCTTGTGGGGCAGGGCGTACCAAGAGACCCAGTACTTC
d_call: .; v_call: TRBV4-3; clone_size: .; j_call: TRBJ2-7; cdr3_aa: CASSQVPRWSEQYF; cdr3_nt: TGCGCCAGCAGCCAAGTCCCCAGGTGGTCCGAGCAGTACTTC
d_call: TRBD1; v_call: TRBV5-1; clone_size: many; j_call: TRBJ1-4; cdr3_aa: CASSPTGTGAMEKLFF; cdr3_nt: TGCGCCAGCAGTCCAACCGGGACAGGGGCGATGGAAAAACTGTTTTTT
d_call: .; v_call: TRBV15; clone_size: few; j_call: TRBJ1-1; cdr3_aa: CATSWEARAEAFF; cdr3_nt: TGTGCCACCAGCTGGGAGGCACGGGCTGAAGCTTTCTTT
d_call: .; v_call: TRBV11-1; clone_size: few; j_call: TRBJ2-7; cdr3_aa: CASSFQGKDDEQYF; cdr3_nt: TGTGCCAGCAGCTTTCAGGGGAAAGACGACGAGCAGTACTTC
d_call: TRBD1; v_call: TRBV18; clone_size: .; j_call: TRBJ2-7; cdr3_aa: CASSPLPGTGTYEQYF; cdr3_nt: TGTGCCAGCTCACCATTGCCCGGGACAGGGACCTACGAGCAGTACTTC
d_call: TRBD2; v_call: TRBV5-6; clone_size: .; j_call: TRBJ2-3; cdr3_aa: CASSSSPIRGRGVTDTQYF; cdr3_nt: TGTGCCAGCAGCTCGAGCCCCATCCGGGGGCGGGGGGTTACAGATACGCAGTATTTT
d_call: TRBD1; v_call: TRBV7-9; clone_size: .; j_call: TRBJ1-2; cdr3_aa: CASSSRDRGSGYTF; cdr3_nt: TGTGCCAGCAGCTCCCGGGACAGGGGAAGCGGCTACACCTTC
d_call: TRBD1; v_call: TRBV6-5; clone_size: .; j_call: TRBJ1-6; cdr3_aa: CASSYDRGPHF; cdr3_nt: TGTGCCAGCAGTTACGACAGGGGCCCCCACTTT
d_call: TRBD1; v_call: TRBV19; clone_size: .; j_call: TRBJ1-2; cdr3_aa: CASRGQANYGYTF; cdr3_nt: TGTGCCAGTAGGGGACAGGCGAACTATGGCTACACCTTC
d_call: .; v_call: TRBV12-3/TRBV12-4; clone_size: .; j_call: TRBJ1-1; cdr3_aa: CASSPPRNTEAFF; cdr3_nt: TGTGCCAGCAGTCCGCCCAGGAACACTGAAGCTTTCTTT
d_call: .; v_call: TRBV6-1; clone_size: .; j_call: TRBJ1-1; cdr3_aa: CASSEILTGNTEAFF; cdr3_nt: TGTGCCAGCAGTGAAATCCTGACAGGGAACACTGAAGCTTTCTTT
d_call: TRBD2; v_call: TRBV5-4; clone_size: .; j_call: TRBJ2-5; cdr3_aa: CASSQGLAGKETQYF; cdr3_nt: TGTGCCAGCAGCCAAGGACTAGCGGGGAAAGAGACCCAGTACTTC
d_call: TRBD1; v_call: TRBV19; clone_size: .; j_call: TRBJ1-1; cdr3_aa: CASRSPGQENTEAFF; cdr3_nt: TGTGCCAGTAGAAGTCCGGGACAGGAGAACACTGAAGCTTTCTTT
d_call: TRBD1; v_call: TRBV14; clone_size: .; j_call: TRBJ1-6; cdr3_aa: CASSQAQDRNSPLHF; cdr3_nt: TGTGCCAGCAGCCAAGCACAGGACAGGAATTCACCCCTCCACTTT
d_call: TRBD1; v_call: TRBV7-3; clone_size: .; j_call: TRBJ2-5; cdr3_aa: CASSLTRGSETQYF; cdr3_nt: TGTGCCAGCAGCTTAACCAGGGGGAGTGAGACCCAGTACTTC
d_call: TRBD1; v_call: TRBV5-1; clone_size: .; j_call: TRBJ1-3; cdr3_aa: CASSLEGPGGYGNTIYF; cdr3_nt: TGCGCCAGCAGCTTGGAGGGTCCAGGGGGATATGGAAACACCATATATTTT
d_call: TRBD2; v_call: TRBV29-1; clone_size: .; j_call: TRBJ2-3; cdr3_aa: CSVTRAGGRSEDTQYF; cdr3_nt: TGCAGCGTTACAAGAGCGGGGGGGAGGTCGGAAGATACGCAGTATTTT
d_call: .; v_call: TRBV5-1; clone_size: .; j_call: TRBJ1-2; cdr3_aa: CASSLAGYGYTF; cdr3_nt: TGCGCCAGCAGCTTGGCCGGCTATGGCTACACCTTC
d_call: TRBD1; v_call: TRBV6-2/TRBV6-3; clone_size: .; j_call: TRBJ2-7; cdr3_aa: CASSYSTGVYEQYF; cdr3_nt: TGTGCCAGCAGTTACTCGACAGGGGTCTACGAGCAGTACTTC
d_call: .; v_call: TRBV7-9; clone_size: .; j_call: TRBJ1-1; cdr3_aa: CASSFGQMNTEAFF; cdr3_nt: TGTGCCAGCAGCTTTGGACAGATGAACACTGAAGCTTTCTTT
d_call: .; v_call: TRBV7-8; clone_size: .; j_call: TRBJ1-1; cdr3_aa: CASSSGLTGSGVETEAFF; cdr3_nt: TGTGCCAGCAGCTCCGGACTGACAGGATCAGGGGTGGAGACTGAAGCTTTCTTT
d_call: .; v_call: TRBV11-2; clone_size: .; j_call: TRBJ1-2; cdr3_aa: CASSERLLGYTF; cdr3_nt: TGTGCCAGCAGCGAGCGGTTACTTGGCTACACCTTC
d_call: TRBD2; v_call: TRBV3-1/TRBV3-2; clone_size: .; j_call: TRBJ2-3; cdr3_aa: CASSQLSGGAMYF; cdr3_nt: TGTGCCAGCAGCCAATTGTCGGGGGGGGCCATGTATTTT
d_call: .; v_call: TRBV1; clone_size: .; j_call: TRBJ1-2; cdr3_aa: CTSSQDRGVYTF; cdr3_nt: TGCACCAGCAGCCAAGATCGGGGGGTATACACCTTC
d_call: .; v_call: TRBV6-2/TRBV6-3; clone_size: few; j_call: TRBJ1-1; cdr3_aa: CASSTGTSGNTEAFF; cdr3_nt: TGTGCCAGCAGTACTGGGACTTCTGGGAACACTGAAGCTTTCTTT
d_call: .; v_call: TRBV2; clone_size: .; j_call: TRBJ1-3; cdr3_aa: CASSEGQSGGNTIYF; cdr3_nt: TGTGCCAGCAGCGAAGGACAGTCTGGGGGAAACACCATATATTTT
d_call: TRBD1; v_call: TRBV5-1; clone_size: few; j_call: TRBJ1-1; cdr3_aa: CASSSGQENTEAFF; cdr3_nt: TGCGCCAGCAGCTCGGGACAGGAGAACACTGAAGCTTTCTTT
d_call: .; v_call: TRBV2; clone_size: .; j_call: TRBJ2-7; cdr3_aa: CASRDAGPPRYEQYF; cdr3_nt: TGTGCCAGCAGGGATGCGGGGCCCCCCCGCTACGAGCAGTACTTC
d_call: .; v_call: TRBV3-1/TRBV3-2; clone_size: few; j_call: TRBJ1-2; cdr3_aa: CASSPAEESNYGYTF; cdr3_nt: TGTGCCAGCAGCCCCGCGGAAGAATCTAACTATGGCTACACCTTC
d_call: TRBD1; v_call: TRBV6-1; clone_size: .; j_call: TRBJ1-5; cdr3_aa: CASSLTGGDNQPQHF; cdr3_nt: TGTGCCAGCAGTTTGACAGGGGGAGACAATCAGCCCCAGCATTTT
d_call: TRBD1; v_call: TRBV6-2/TRBV6-3; clone_size: .; j_call: TRBJ1-5; cdr3_aa: CASSSWDSSNQPQHF; cdr3_nt: TGTGCCAGCAGTTCGTGGGACAGTAGCAATCAGCCCCAGCATTTT
d_call: TRBD1; v_call: TRBV11-2; clone_size: once; j_call: TRBJ1-5; cdr3_aa: CASSQGQLNQPQHF; cdr3_nt: TGTGCCAGCAGCCAGGGACAGCTCAATCAGCCCCAGCATTTT
d_call: TRBD1; v_call: TRBV2; clone_size: .; j_call: TRBJ2-1; cdr3_aa: CASSEAPGQGFNEQFF; cdr3_nt: TGTGCCAGCAGTGAAGCCCCGGGACAGGGTTTCAATGAGCAGTTCTTC
d_call: .; v_call: TRBV4-3; clone_size: .; j_call: TRBJ1-6; cdr3_aa: CASSQDAGESPLHF; cdr3_nt: TGCGCCAGCAGCCAAGATGCGGGGGAATCACCCCTCCACTTT
d_call: .; v_call: TRBV7-7; clone_size: .; j_call: TRBJ2-1; cdr3_aa: CASSPRQSSYNEQFF; cdr3_nt: TGTGCCAGCAGCCCCCGACAAAGCTCCTACAATGAGCAGTTCTTC
d_call: .; v_call: TRBV2; clone_size: .; j_call: TRBJ1-6; cdr3_aa: CASSTGSWSPLHF; cdr3_nt: TGTGCCAGCAGTACAGGGTCCTGGTCACCCCTCCACTTT
d_call: .; v_call: TRBV10-3; clone_size: .; j_call: TRBJ1-6; cdr3_aa: CAIRGTAYNSPLHF; cdr3_nt: TGTGCCATCAGGGGGACTGCTTATAATTCACCCCTCCACTTT